This T cell receptor beta chain was retrieved from a study of response to subunit inactivated influenza vaccine. Whole-study findings and limits: Authors suggested each seasonal flu vaccination may recruit only limited numbers of new T cells.

TCRdb used MiXCR to reprocess the RT-PCR reads, holding one entry per CDR3 protein. The data show hundreds of thousands of distinct CDR3 sequences, roughly 8.2% seen once. The length of the CDR3 is 13 residues. CDR1 is DFQATT and CDR2 is SNEGSKA in the germline V gene (reference sequence). After removal of 5 bases from V and 5 bases from J, the junction contained 7 bases not matched to a gene. As regards this clonotype: Its antigen is as yet unknown.

The genes are TRBV20-1 and TRBJ2-7; 9 bases agree with TRBD1. Here the sequenced sample was PBMCs from blood, taken less than 30 months after vaccination. This TCR derives from a man aged 45 to 70 who received an inactivated influenza vaccine. CDR3: CSARQGVLDEQYF. CDR3 DNA: TGCAGTGCTCGACAGGGGGTATTAGACGAGCAGTACTTC.